The clone carrying this TCR beta chain was detected a few times. Its cognate antigen is unknown. A junction end diverges from the germline sequence, so it may reflect a read error. The source of the sample is a study of T cells in Graves' hyperthyroidism and ophthalmopathy. Looking at the study overall: Peripheral blood was taken when the disease was first diagnosed, before any treatment began.

Those with hyperthyroidism were 18 to 65 years old, newly diagnosed, and ill for under 2 months. Study findings and constraints: Among thyroid clonotypes expanded above 0.001, most also appeared in blood.

Germline V gene sequence: CDR1 GTSNPN, CDR2 SVGIG (reference sequence). This CDR3 contains 12 residues. Amplification of TCR beta CDR3 regions was performed using RNA transcripts as template. First-round RT-PCR of the TCR CDR3 relied on the HTBI primer set. Each CDR3 protein is one row after TCRdb ran MiXCR on the multiplex PCR reads. The top ten hold roughly 20% of the sample, which has around 380,000 distinct CDR3 sequences, about 13% seen once. This TCR was sampled from a man aged 25 to 40 with Graves' hyperthyroidism that later progressed to Graves' ophthalmopathy. Sequenced sample: blood. The J gene is TRBJ1-1, the V gene TRBV30; D is unclear. CDR3 bases: TGTGCCTGGAGTGTAATGAACACTGGAGCTTTCTTT. This codes for CAWSVMNTGAFF.